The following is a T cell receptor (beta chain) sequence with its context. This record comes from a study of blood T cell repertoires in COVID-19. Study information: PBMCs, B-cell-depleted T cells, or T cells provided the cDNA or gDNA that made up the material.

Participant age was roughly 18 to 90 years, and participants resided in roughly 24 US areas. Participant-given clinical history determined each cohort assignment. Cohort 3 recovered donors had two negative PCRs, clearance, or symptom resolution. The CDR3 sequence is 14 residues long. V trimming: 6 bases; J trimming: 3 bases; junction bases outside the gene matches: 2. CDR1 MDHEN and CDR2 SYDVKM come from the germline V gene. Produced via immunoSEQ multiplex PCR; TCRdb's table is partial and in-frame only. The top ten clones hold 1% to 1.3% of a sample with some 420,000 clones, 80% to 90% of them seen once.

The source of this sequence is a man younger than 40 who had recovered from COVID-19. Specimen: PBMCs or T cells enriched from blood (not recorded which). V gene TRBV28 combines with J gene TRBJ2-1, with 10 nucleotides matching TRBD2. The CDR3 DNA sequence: TGTGCCAGCAGCACTAGCGGGGTCTACAATGAGCAGTTCTTC. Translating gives CASSTSGVYNEQFF.